This TCR beta chain was documented in a study of PD-L1 blockade in urothelial cancer. Looking at the study overall: Blood was tested 3 weeks (second dose) and 6 weeks into treatment.

Indicated time point: pretreatment peripheral blood. V dropped 1 base and J dropped 3 bases, with 13 bases sitting between them. The CDR3 is 15 residues long. Germline CDR1 reads SQVTM; CDR2 reads ANQGSEA. Into every PCR, synthetic TCR analog templates were spiked. Produced via immunoSEQ multiplex PCR; TCRdb's table is partial and in-frame only. The repertoire includes about 93,000 clones, about 90% of them detected once, and around 1.5% sits in the top ten. The TCR sequence derives from a man aged 55 to 70 with urothelial cancer. The sequenced sample was PBMCs, obtained around atezolizumab (anti-PD-L1) treatment. This chain joins TRBV29-1 and TRBJ2-1; D is unresolved. In DNA, the CDR3 is TGCAGCGTTGAAGGGAGCACAAAGGTCTACAATGAGCAGTTCTTC. Protein product: CSVEGSTKVYNEQFF.